Reported below is one TCR beta chain. The target antigen is unknown. The data were taken from a study of OX40 agonist ivuxolimab in advanced cancers. In the study overall: A male proportion of about 84% was recorded, with mean age approximately 57 years and range about 20 to 79. People who had prior anti-PD-1, anti-PD-L1 or anti-CTLA-4 therapy could take part, and approximately 43% had some.

V was trimmed by 5 bases and J by 1 base, leaving 5 bases between them. This CDR3 comprises 13 residues. In germline, CDR1 is MNHNY, CDR2 SVGAGI (reference sequence). The protocol was immunoSEQ multiplex PCR, while the TCRdb copy is restricted to in-frame clones and leaves out a portion. The sample holds under 55,000 clones; approximately 87% are singletons and the top ten take 6.7%. Study-level results: With doses of 0.1 to 3.0 mg/kg, CD4+ and CD8+ blood T cells had undergone clonal expansion by week 6. In general, CD8+ T cells held more expanded clones than CD4+ did, on average.

The specimen comprised CD4+ or CD8+ T cells sorted from blood, sampled in a trial of the OX40 agonist ivuxolimab. The V and J genes are TRBV6-6 and TRBJ2-2; no clear D gene. The clonotype comes from an adult with an advanced solid tumor such as melanoma, head and neck, liver or kidney cancer. CDR3 nucleotides: TGTGCCAGCAGTCCAGGGAACACCGGGGAGCTGTTTTTT. Protein product: CASSPGNTGELFF.